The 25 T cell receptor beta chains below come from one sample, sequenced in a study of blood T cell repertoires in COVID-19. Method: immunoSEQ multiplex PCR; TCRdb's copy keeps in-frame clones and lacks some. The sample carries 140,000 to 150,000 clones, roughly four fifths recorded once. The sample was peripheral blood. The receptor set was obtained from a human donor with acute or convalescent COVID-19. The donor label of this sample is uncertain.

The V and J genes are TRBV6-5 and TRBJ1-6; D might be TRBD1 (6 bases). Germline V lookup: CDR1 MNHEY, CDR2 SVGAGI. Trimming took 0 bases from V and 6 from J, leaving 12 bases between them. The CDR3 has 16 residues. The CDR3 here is CASSYSAGVTNSPLHF. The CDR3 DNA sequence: TGTGCCAGCAGTTACTCGGCAGGGGTGACTAATTCACCCCTCCACTTT.

CDR3 region: CASSIETPSGTDTQYF. CDR3 DNA: TGTGCCAGTAGTATAGAGACGCCTAGCGGCACAGATACGCAGTATTTT. V and J are TRBV19 and TRBJ2-3, with a weak D call TRBD2 (6 bases). V dropped 0 bases and J dropped 1 base, with 11 bases sitting between them. This CDR3 comprises 16 residues. CDR1 and CDR2 from the germline V gene are LNHDA and SQIVND (reference sequence).

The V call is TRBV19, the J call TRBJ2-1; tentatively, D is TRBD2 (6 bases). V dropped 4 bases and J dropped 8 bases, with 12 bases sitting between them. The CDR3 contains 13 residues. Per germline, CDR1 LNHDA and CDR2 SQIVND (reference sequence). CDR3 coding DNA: TGTGCCAGTAGTAACCGCCCGGGGGATGAGCAGTTCTTC. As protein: CASSNRPGDEQFF. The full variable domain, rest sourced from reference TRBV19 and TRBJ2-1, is DGGITQSPKYLFRKEGQNVTLSCEQNLNHDAMYWYRQDPGQGLRLIYYSQIVNDFQKGDIAEGYSVSREKKESFPLTVTSAQKNPTAFYLCASSNRPGDEQFFGPGTRLTVL.

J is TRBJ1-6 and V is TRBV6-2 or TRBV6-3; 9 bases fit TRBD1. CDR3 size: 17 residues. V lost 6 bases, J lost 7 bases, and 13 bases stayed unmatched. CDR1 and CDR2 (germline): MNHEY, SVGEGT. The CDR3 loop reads CASSDDRGTGHNSPLHF. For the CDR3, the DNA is TGTGCCAGCAGCGACGACCGAGGGACAGGGCACAATTCACCCCTCCACTTT.

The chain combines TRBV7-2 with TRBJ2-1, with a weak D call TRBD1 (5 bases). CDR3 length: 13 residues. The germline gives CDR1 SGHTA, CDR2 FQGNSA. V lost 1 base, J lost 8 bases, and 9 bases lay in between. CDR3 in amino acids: CASSLVGADEQFF. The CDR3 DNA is TGTGCCAGCAGCTTAGTTGGGGCGGATGAGCAGTTCTTC. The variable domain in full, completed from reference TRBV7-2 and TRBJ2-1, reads GAGVSQSPSNKVTEKGKDVELRCDPISGHTALYWYRQSLGQGLEFLIYFQGNSAPDKSGLPSDRFSAERTGGSVSTLTIQRTQQEDSAVYLCASSLVGADEQFFGPGTRLTVL.

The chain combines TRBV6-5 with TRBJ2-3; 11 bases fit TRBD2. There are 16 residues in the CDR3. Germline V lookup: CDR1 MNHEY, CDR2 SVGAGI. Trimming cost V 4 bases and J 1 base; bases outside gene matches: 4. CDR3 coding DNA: TGTGCCAGCAGTTCACCGGGACTAGCGGGCACAGATACGCAGTATTTT. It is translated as CASSSPGLAGTDTQYF.

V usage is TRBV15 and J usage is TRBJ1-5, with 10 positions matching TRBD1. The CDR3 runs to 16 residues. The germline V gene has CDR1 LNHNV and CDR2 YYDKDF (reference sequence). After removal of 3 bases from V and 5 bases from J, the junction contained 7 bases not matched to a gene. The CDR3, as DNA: TGTGCCACCAGCAGTGGGACAGGGGAAGGGTATCAGCCCCAGCATTTT. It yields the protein CATSSGTGEGYQPQHF.

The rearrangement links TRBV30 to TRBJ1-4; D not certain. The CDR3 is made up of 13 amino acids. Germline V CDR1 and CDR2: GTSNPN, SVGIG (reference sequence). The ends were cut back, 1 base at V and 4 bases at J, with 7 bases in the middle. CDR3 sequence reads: CAWSGQVNEKLFF. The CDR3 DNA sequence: TGTGCCTGGAGTGGGCAGGTTAATGAAAAACTGTTTTTT.

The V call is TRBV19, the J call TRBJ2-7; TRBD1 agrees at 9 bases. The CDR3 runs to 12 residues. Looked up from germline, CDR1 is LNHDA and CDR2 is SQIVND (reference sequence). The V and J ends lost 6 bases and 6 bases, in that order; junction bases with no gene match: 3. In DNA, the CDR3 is TGTGCCAGTAGATCGACAGGGGGCGAGCAGTACTTC. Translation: CASRSTGGEQYF.

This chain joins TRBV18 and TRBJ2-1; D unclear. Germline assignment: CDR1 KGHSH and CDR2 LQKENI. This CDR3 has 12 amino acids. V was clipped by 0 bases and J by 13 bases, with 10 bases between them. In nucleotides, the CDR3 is TGTGCCAGCTCACCACCGGCTAGGTTCCAGTTCTTC. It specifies CASSPPARFQFF.

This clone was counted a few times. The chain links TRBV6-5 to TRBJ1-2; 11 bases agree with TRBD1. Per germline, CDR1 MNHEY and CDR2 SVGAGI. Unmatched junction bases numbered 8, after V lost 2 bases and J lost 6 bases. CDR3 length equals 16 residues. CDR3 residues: CASSYRRDRGTNGYTF. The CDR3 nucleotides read TGTGCCAGCAGTTACCGCCGGGACAGGGGGACTAATGGCTACACCTTC.

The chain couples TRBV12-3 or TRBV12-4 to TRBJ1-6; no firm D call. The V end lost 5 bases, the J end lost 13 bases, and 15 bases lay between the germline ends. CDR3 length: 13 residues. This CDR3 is CASSVTGRGPLHF. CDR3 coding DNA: TGTGCCAGCAGTGTGACCGGGCGCGGGCCCCTCCACTTT.

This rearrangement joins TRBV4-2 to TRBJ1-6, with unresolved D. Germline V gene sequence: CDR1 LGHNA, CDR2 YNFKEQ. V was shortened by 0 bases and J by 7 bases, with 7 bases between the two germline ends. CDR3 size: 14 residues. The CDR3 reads CASSQDVRNSPLHF. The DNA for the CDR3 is TGTGCCAGCAGCCAAGATGTGAGGAATTCACCCCTCCACTTT.

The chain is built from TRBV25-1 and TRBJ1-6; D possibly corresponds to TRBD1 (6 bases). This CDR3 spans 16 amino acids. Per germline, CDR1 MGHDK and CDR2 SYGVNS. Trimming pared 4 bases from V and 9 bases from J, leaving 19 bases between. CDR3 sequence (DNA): TGTGCCAGCAGTGCGTGGACCGCAGGGGCGGCTTCACCCCTCCACTTT. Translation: CASSAWTAGAASPLHF.

The CDR3 loop reads CAIRTSGGSGEQFF. The CDR3 coding sequence is TGTGCCATCAGAACTAGCGGGGGGAGCGGTGAGCAGTTCTTC. This chain joins TRBV10-3 and TRBJ2-1; 12 bases match TRBD2. The CDR3 is 14 amino acids. V lost 6 bases and J lost 9; bases outside the gene matches: 6. CDR1 and CDR2 from the germline V gene are ENHRY and SYGVKD.

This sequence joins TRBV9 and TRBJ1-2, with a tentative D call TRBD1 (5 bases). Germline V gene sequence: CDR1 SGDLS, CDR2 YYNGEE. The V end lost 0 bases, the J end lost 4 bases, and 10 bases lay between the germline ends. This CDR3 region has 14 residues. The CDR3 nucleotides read TGTGCCAGCAGCGTAGCGCCAGGGCCCTATGGCTACACCTTC. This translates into CASSVAPGPYGYTF.

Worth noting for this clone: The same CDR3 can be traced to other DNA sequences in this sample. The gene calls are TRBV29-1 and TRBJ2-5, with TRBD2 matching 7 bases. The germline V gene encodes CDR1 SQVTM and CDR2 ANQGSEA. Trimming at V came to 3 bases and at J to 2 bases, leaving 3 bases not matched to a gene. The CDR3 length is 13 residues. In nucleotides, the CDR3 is TGCAGCGTTGACGTCGGGGGGCAAGAGACCCAGTACTTC. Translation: CSVDVGGQETQYF.

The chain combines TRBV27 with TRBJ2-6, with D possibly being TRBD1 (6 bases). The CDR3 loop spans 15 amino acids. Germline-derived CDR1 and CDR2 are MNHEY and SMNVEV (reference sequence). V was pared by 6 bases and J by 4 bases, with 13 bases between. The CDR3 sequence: CASRFTGIGANVLTF. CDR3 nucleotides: TGTGCCAGCAGATTTACAGGGATCGGGGCCAACGTCCTGACTTTC.

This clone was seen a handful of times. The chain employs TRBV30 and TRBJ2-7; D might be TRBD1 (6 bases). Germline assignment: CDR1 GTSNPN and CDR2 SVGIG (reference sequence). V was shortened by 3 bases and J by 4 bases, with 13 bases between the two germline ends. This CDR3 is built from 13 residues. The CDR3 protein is CAWRGAGDYEQYF. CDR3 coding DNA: TGTGCCTGGAGGGGTGCAGGGGATTACGAGCAGTACTTC.

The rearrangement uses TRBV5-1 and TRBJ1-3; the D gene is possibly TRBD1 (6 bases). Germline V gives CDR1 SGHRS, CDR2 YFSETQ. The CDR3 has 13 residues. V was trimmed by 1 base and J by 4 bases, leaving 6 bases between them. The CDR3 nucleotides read TGCGCCAGCAGCTTGACAGGGGGAAACACCATATATTTT. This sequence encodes CASSLTGGNTIYF.

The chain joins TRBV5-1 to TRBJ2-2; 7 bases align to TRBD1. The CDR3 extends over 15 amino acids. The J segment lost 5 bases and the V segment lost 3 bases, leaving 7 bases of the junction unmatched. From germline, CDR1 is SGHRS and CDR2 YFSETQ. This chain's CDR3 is CASSSRQGKTGELFF. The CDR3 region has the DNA TGCGCCAGCAGCTCCAGACAGGGAAAGACCGGGGAGCTGTTTTTT.

CDR3 loop: CASSLFRGEAFF. The CDR3 nucleotides read TGTGCCAGCAGTTTGTTCAGGGGTGAAGCTTTCTTT. The rearrangement links TRBV12-3 or TRBV12-4 to TRBJ1-1; weak D call: TRBD1 (6 bases). CDR3 size: 12 residues. V was pared by 3 bases and J by 7 bases, with 9 bases between.

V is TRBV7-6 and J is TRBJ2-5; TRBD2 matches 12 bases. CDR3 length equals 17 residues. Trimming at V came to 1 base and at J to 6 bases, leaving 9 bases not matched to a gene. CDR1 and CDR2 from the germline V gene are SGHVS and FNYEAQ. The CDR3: CASSLGLAGGPTQTQYF. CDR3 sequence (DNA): TGTGCCAGCAGCTTAGGCCTAGCGGGGGGGCCCACCCAGACCCAGTACTTC.

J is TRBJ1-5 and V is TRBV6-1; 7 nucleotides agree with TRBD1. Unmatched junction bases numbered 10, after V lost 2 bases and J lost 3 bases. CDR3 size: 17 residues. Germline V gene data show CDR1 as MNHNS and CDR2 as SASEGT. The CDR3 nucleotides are TGTGCCAGCAGTGAATTAGGGGGCGCGATTACCAATCAGCCCCAGCATTTT. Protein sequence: CASSELGGAITNQPQHF.

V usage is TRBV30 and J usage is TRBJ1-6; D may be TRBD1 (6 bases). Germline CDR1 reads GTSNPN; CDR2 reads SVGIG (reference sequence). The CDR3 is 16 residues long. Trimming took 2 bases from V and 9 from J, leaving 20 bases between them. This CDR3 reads CAWSRLGGGVGSPLHF. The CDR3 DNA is TGTGCCTGGAGTCGCCTAGGGGGAGGGGTCGGTTCACCCCTCCACTTT.